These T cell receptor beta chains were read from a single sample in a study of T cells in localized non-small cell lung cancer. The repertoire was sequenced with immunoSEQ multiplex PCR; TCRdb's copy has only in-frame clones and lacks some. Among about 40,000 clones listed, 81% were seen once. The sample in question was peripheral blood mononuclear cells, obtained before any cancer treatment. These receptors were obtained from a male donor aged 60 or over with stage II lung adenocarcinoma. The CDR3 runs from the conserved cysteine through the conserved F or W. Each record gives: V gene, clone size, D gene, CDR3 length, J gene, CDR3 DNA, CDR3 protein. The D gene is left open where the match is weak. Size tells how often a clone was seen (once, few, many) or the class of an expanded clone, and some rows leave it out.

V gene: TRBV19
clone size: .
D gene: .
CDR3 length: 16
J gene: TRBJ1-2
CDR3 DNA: TGTGCCAGTAGTATAACTTCAGGACGACGAGGCAGTGGCTACACCTTC
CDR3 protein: CASSITSGRRGSGYTF

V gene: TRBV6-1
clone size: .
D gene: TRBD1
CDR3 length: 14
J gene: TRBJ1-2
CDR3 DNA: TGTGCCAGCACTAGACAGGGGGCAGGTTATGGCTACACCTTC
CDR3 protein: CASTRQGAGYGYTF

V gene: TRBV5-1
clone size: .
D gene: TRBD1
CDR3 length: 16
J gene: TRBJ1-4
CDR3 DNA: TGCGCCAGCAGCCCGGACAGGCCCGCAACTAATGAAAAACTGTTTTTT
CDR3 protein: CASSPDRPATNEKLFF

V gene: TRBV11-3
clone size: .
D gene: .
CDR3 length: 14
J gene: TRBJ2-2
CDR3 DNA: TGTGCCAGCAGGAGGGTGGCAAACACCGGGGAGCTGTTTTTT
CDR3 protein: CASRRVANTGELFF

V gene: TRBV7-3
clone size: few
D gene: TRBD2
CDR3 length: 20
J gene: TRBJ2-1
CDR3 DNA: TGTGCCAGCAAAGGGGAGATACTAGCGGGAGGGTCTCGCTCCTACAATGAGCAGTTCTTC
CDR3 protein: CASKGEILAGGSRSYNEQFF

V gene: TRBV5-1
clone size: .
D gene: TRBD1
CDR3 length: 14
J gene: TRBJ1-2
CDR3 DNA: TGCGCCAGCAGACCGACAGGGACCTTCTATGGCTACACCTTC
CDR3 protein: CASRPTGTFYGYTF

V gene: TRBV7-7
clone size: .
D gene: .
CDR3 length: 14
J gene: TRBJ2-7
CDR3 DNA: TGTGCCAGCAGCCTGGTCCAAGGGGCTGGGGAGCAGTACTTC
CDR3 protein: CASSLVQGAGEQYF

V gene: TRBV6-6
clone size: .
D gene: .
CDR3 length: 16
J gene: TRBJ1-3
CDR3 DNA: TGTGCCAGCAGTTCCAAGTCCCCTGGGGCTGGAAACACCATATATTTT
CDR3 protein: CASSSKSPGAGNTIYF

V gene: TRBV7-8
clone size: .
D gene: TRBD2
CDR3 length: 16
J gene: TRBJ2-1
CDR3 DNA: TGTGCCAGCAGCCTAACCGAGGCTAGCGGGAGATCTGAGCAGTTCTTC
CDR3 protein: CASSLTEASGRSEQFF

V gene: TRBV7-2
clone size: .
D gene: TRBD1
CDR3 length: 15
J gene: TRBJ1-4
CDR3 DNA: TGTGCCAGCAGCCCTACCGGGGACAGGTTTGAAAAACTGTTTTTT
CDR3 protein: CASSPTGDRFEKLFF

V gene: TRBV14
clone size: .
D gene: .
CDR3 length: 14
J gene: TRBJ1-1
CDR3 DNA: TGTGCCAGCAGCCGGACTCTGGCGGGCACTGAAGCTTTCTTT
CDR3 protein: CASSRTLAGTEAFF

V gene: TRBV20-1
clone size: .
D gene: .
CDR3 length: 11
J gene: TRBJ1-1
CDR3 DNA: TGCAGTCCCTGGGAGAACACTGAAGCTTTCTTT
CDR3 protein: CSPWENTEAFF

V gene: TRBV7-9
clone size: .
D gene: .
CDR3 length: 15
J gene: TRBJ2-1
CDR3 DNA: TGTGCCAGCAGCCTCGCGGCAGGAACCTACAATGAGCAGTTCTTC
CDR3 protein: CASSLAAGTYNEQFF

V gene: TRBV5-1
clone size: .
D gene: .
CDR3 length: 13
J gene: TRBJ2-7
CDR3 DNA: TGCGCCAGCAGCTTGAGAGGGAGCAGCGAGCAGTACTTC
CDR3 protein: CASSLRGSSEQYF

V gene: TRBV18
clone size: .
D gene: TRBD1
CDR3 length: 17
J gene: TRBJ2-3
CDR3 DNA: TGTGCCAGCTCACCAAGAGGACAGGGGGCTTTGGCAGATACGCAGTATTTT
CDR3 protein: CASSPRGQGALADTQYF

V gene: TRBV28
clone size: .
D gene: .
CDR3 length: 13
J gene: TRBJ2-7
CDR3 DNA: TGTGCCAGCAGTTTATCTCCCCCGTACGAGCAGTACTTC
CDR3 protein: CASSLSPPYEQYF

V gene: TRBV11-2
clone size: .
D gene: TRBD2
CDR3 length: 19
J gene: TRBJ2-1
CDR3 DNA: TGTGCCAGCAGCCTATTCGGACTAGCGGGGCGATACTCCTACAATGAGCAGTTCTTC
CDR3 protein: CASSLFGLAGRYSYNEQFF

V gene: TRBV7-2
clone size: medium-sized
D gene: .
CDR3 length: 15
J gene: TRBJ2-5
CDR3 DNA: TGTGCCAGCAGCTCTTCCAACAGGGAGAGAGAGACCCAGTACTTC
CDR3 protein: CASSSSNRERETQYF

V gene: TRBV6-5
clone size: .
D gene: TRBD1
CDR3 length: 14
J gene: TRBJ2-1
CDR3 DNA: TGTGCCAGCAGTTACCTCACAGGGGTGAATGAGCAGTTCTTC
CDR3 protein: CASSYLTGVNEQFF

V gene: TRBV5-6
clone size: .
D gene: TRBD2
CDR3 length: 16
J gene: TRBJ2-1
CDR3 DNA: TGTGCCAGCAGCTTTCGAGCGGGAGCGATCTACAATGAGCAGTTCTTC
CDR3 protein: CASSFRAGAIYNEQFF

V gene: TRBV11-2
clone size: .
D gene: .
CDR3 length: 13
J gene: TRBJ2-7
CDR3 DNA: TGTGCCAGCAGCTTAGCCCAGCCCTACGAGCAGTACTTC
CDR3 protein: CASSLAQPYEQYF

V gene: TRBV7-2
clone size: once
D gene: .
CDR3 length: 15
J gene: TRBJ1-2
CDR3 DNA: TGTGCCAGCAGCTTATTAGGGCAGATGGTAGGAGGCTACACCTTC
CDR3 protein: CASSLLGQMVGGYTF

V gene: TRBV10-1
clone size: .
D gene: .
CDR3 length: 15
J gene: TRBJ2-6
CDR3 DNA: TGCGCCAGCAAAGAGGGGGGACTCGGGGCCAACGTCCTGACTTTC
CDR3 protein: CASKEGGLGANVLTF

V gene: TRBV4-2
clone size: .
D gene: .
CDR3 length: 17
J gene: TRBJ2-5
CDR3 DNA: TGTGCCAGCAGCCAAGATAGGGCGGGTCAACCTGGTGAGACCCAGTACTTC
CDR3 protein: CASSQDRAGQPGETQYF

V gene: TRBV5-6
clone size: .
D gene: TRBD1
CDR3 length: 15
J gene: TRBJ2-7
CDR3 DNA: TGTGCCAGCAGCCTCCTGGGACAGGGAGGATACGAGCAGTACTTC
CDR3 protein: CASSLLGQGGYEQYF

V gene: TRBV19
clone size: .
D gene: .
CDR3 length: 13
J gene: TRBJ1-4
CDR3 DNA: TGTGCCAGTAGTATCCTGGGAAGTGAAAAACTGTTTTTT
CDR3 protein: CASSILGSEKLFF

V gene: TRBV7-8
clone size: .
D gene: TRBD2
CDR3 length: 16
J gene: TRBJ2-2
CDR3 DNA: TGTGCCAGCAGCCGACTAGCGGGAGGACAGGGTGGGGAGCTGTTTTTT
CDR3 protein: CASSRLAGGQGGELFF

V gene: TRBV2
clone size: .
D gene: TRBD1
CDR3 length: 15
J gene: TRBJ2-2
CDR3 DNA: TGTGCCAGCACCGGGACAGGGGGTGGGACCGGGGAGCTGTTTTTT
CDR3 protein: CASTGTGGGTGELFF

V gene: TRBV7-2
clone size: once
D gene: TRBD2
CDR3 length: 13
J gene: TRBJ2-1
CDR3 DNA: TGTGCCAGCAGATACCTACTAGCGGGAGAGGGGTTCTTC
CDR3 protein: CASRYLLAGEGFF

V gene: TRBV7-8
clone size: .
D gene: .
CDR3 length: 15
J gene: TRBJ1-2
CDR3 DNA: TGTGCCAGCAGCTCCCCGGGTTCGATTAACTATGGCTACACCTTC
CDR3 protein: CASSSPGSINYGYTF

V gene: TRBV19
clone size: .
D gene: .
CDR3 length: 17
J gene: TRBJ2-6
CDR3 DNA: TGTGCCAGTAGGGCGGGGACTCTCGGCTCTGGGGCCAACGTCCTGACTTTC
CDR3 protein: CASRAGTLGSGANVLTF

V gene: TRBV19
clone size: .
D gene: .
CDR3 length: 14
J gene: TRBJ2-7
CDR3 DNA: TGTGCCAGTAGACCCACCTCGTATGGAGGCGAGCAGTACTTC
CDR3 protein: CASRPTSYGGEQYF

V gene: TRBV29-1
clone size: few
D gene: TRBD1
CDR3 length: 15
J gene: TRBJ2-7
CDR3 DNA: TGCAGCGTTGAAACCGGGGACAGGGCCACCTACGAGCAGTACTTC
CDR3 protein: CSVETGDRATYEQYF

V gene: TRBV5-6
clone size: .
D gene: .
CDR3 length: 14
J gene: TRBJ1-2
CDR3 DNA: TGTGCCAGCAGCTGGGACAACACTAACTATGGCTACACCTTC
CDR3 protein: CASSWDNTNYGYTF

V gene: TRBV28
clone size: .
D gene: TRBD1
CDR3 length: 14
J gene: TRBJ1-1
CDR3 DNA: TGTGCCAGCAGATTCGACAGGGACATGGCTGAAGCTTTCTTT
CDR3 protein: CASRFDRDMAEAFF